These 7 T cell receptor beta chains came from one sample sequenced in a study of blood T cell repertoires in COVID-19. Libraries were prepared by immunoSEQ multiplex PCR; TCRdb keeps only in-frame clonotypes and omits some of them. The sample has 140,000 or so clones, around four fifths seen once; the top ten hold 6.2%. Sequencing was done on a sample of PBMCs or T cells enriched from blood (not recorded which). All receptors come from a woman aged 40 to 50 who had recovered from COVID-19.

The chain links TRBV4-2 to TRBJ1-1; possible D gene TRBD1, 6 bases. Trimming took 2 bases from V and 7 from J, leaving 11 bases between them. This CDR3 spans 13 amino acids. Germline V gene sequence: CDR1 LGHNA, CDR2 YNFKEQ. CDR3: CASSQIQGDEAFF. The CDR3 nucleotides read TGTGCCAGCAGCCAAATACAGGGAGATGAAGCTTTCTTT.

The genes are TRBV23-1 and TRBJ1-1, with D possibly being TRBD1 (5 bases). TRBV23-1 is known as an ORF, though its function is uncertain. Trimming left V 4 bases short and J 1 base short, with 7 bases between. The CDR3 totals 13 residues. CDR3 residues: CASSRGKNTEAFF. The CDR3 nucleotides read TGCGCCAGCAGTCGGGGCAAGAACACTGAAGCTTTCTTT.

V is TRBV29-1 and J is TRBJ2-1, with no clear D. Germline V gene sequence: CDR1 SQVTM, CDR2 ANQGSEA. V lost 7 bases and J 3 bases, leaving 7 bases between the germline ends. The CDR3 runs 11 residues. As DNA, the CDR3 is TGCAGCGATACCGGCTACAATGAGCAGTTCTTC. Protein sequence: CSDTGYNEQFF.

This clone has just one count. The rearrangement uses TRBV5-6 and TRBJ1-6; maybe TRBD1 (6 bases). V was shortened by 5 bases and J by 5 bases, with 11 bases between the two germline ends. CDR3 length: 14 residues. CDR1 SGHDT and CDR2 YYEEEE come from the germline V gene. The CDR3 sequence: CASRQGPNNSPLHF. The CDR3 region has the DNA TGTGCCAGCAGACAGGGACCGAATAATTCACCCCTCCACTTT.

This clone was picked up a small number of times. The CDR3 reads CASQGQGADYGYTF. The CDR3 DNA reads as TGTGCCAGCCAGGGACAGGGGGCGGACTATGGCTACACCTTC. V gene TRBV5-4 combines with J gene TRBJ1-2; TRBD1 matches 12 bases. J lost 3 bases, V lost 7 bases, and 4 bases had no gene match. The CDR3 has 14 residues. Germline assignment: CDR1 SGHNT and CDR2 YYREEE (reference sequence).

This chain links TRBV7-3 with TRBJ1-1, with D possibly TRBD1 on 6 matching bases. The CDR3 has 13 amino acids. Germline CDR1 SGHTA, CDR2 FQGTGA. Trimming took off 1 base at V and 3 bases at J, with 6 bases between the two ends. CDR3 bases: TGTGCCAGCAGCTTAAGGACAGACACTGAAGCTTTCTTT. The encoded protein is CASSLRTDTEAFF. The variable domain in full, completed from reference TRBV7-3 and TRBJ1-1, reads GAGVSQTPSNKVTEKGKYVELRCDPISGHTALYWYRQSLGQGPEFLIYFQGTGAADDSGLPNDRFFAVRPEGSVSTLKIQRTERGDSAVYLCASSLRTDTEAFFGQGTRLTVV.

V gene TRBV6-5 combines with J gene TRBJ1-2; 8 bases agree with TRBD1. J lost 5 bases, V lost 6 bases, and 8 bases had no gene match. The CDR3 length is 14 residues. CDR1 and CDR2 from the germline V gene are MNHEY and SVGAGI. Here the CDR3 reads CASRPPGQVYGYTF. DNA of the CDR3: TGTGCCAGCAGGCCCCCGGGACAGGTGTATGGCTACACCTTC.